This T cell receptor (beta chain) was profiled in a study of vaccination and CD4 T cells after COVID-19. Study-wide background: Investigators stimulated cells with overlapping spike peptides drawn from SARS-CoV-2, HCoV-NL63, HCoV-OC43 and HCoV-229E.

The Oncomine TCR Beta short-read assay sequenced DNA from cultured CD4+ T cells. One entry per CDR3 protein results from TCRdb running MiXCR on the PCR reads. The sample carries approximately 11,000 distinct CDR3 sequences, around 23% recorded once. Described treatment: roughly 10-day PBMC culture with coronavirus spike peptide pools or control peptides (ViraFEST assay). Following expansion of antigen-specific T cells with peptide pools, ViraFEST then sequenced TCRs. Half the medium was exchanged for fresh IL-2 medium on days 3 and 7. The study, taken as a whole, reports: The study examined relatively few convalescent patients and included no early post-infection timepoints.

The sample holds a few counts of this clonotype. The antigen remains undetermined. The clonotype comes from a human donor who had recovered from COVID-19. This sample comprised CD4+ T cells from blood, cultured in vitro, obtained after SARS-CoV-2 vaccination.

For the CDR3, the DNA is TGTGCCAGCAGCCAAGATGGACAGGGGGACTACGAGCAGTACTTC. It specifies CASSQDGQGDYEQYF. V is TRBV4-2 and J is TRBJ2-7, with 10 nucleotides matching TRBD1. Germline CDR1 and CDR2: LGHNA and YNFKEQ. The CDR3 runs to 15 residues. J gave up 3 bases and V 0 bases, and 2 bases lay outside the gene matches.